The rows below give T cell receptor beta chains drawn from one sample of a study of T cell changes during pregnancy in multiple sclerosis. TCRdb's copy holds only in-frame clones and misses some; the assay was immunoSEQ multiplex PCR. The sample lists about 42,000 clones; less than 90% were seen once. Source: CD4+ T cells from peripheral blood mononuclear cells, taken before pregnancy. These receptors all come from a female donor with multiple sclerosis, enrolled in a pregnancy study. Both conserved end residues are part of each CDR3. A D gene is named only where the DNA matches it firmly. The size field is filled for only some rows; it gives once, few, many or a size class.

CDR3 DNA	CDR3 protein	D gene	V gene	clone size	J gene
TGTGCCAGCAGCCTATCCGGACAGGGGGATGAAAAACTGTTTTTT	CASSLSGQGDEKLFF	TRBD1	TRBV7-2	.	TRBJ1-4
TGTGCCAGCAGTGACAGAGCGGGGGGGCAAAATGAGCAGTTCTTC	CASSDRAGGQNEQFF	TRBD2	TRBV6-4	.	TRBJ2-1
TGTGCCAGCAGTGAAGATAGCGGGGGGGAGTTCTTC	CASSEDSGGEFF	TRBD2	TRBV2	once	TRBJ2-1
TGCGCCAGTGGACAGGGAAAGGGGGCTTTCTTT	CASGQGKGAFF	TRBD1	TRBV5-1	.	TRBJ1-1
TGTGCCAGCAGCCAAATAACAGGGAATACTGGAAACACCATATATTTT	CASSQITGNTGNTIYF	.	TRBV14	.	TRBJ1-3
TGTGCCAGCAGTCAAGACAGAGCCCATGCCTACAATGAGCAGTTCTTC	CASSQDRAHAYNEQFF	.	TRBV11-3	.	TRBJ2-1
TGCGCCAGCAGCTTGGTCGGACAGGGGGGTCATGAGCAGTTCTTC	CASSLVGQGGHEQFF	TRBD1	TRBV5-1	.	TRBJ2-1
TGTGCCAGCAGTCTAACGGGGAACACTGAAGCTTTCTTT	CASSLTGNTEAFF	.	TRBV6-5	few	TRBJ1-1
TGTGCCAGCAGCCGGACTAGCTTGATCGCAGGTGAGCAGTTCTTC	CASSRTSLIAGEQFF	TRBD2	TRBV5-4	.	TRBJ2-1
TGTGCCAGCAGCTCGACAGGGATGAACACTGAAGCTTTCTTT	CASSSTGMNTEAFF	TRBD1	TRBV7-2	.	TRBJ1-1
TGTGCCAGCAGCCAAGATCGGTTAGGGGCGAACACCGGGGAGCTGTTTTTT	CASSQDRLGANTGELFF	.	TRBV4-2	.	TRBJ2-2
TGTGCCAGTAGTATGACAGGGGCCTACTCTGGGGCCAACGTCCTGACTTTC	CASSMTGAYSGANVLTF	TRBD1	TRBV19	.	TRBJ2-6
TGTGCCAGCAGCTTAGTGGGGGGGGGTGAAAAACTGTTTTTT	CASSLVGGGEKLFF	.	TRBV7-2	.	TRBJ1-4
TGTGCCAGCAGCTTGGGGCTAGCGGGAGGAGTATGGGGCGAGCAGTACTTC	CASSLGLAGGVWGEQYF	TRBD2	TRBV5-4	.	TRBJ2-7
TGCGCCAGCAGCTTGGGCTTCAGGGGTGAAGTAGGGTATGGCTACACCTTC	CASSLGFRGEVGYGYTF	.	TRBV5-1	.	TRBJ1-2
TGTGCCAGCAGCTCCCCGGGACAGGGATACCTCCGGGAGCTGTTTTTT	CASSSPGQGYLRELFF	TRBD1	TRBV11-1	once	TRBJ2-2
TGTGCCAGCAGACTAGCCCCCATCAACGCGAATGAGCAGTTCTTC	CASRLAPINANEQFF	.	TRBV25-1	.	TRBJ2-1
TGTGCCAGCAGCGAGGGACTAGCCCCCGATACGCAGTATTTT	CASSEGLAPDTQYF	TRBD2	TRBV9	.	TRBJ2-3
TGTGCCAGCAGTCCAGGGTTTCAGGGTCAGCCCCAGCATTTT	CASSPGFQGQPQHF	.	TRBV7-2	few	TRBJ1-5
TGTGCCAGCAGCTTACAGGGTAACACCGGGGAGCTGTTTTTT	CASSLQGNTGELFF	.	TRBV11-2	.	TRBJ2-2
TGCAGCGCTATGCCCGGGGCTGGAAACACCATATATTTT	CSAMPGAGNTIYF	.	TRBV29-1	once	TRBJ1-3
TGTGCCATCAGTGAGTCGGTAGCCACAGATACGCAGTATTTT	CAISESVATDTQYF	.	TRBV10-3	few	TRBJ2-3
TGTGCCAGCAGTGGATTGGGGAGGTTTGTTTCTGGCTACACCTTC	CASSGLGRFVSGYTF	.	TRBV6-1	.	TRBJ1-2
TGTGCCAGCAGCGTAGATAGGGGTCCCTACGAGCAGTACTTC	CASSVDRGPYEQYF	.	TRBV9	.	TRBJ2-7
TGTGCCAGCAGCTCAGGGGGTATTTCCTACGAGCAGTACTTC	CASSSGGISYEQYF	TRBD1	TRBV7-2	.	TRBJ2-7
TGTGCCAGTAGTCCCAGAGGGACCTACGAGCAGTACTTC	CASSPRGTYEQYF	.	TRBV19	.	TRBJ2-7
TGTGCCAGCAGCTCCTACTTGGGTAGCGGGGAAAAGGCGCAGTTCTTC	CASSSYLGSGEKAQFF	TRBD2	TRBV7-9	.	TRBJ2-1
TGTGCCAGCAGGTTCACTGGGGCCAACGTCCTGACTTTC	CASRFTGANVLTF	.	TRBV27	.	TRBJ2-6
TGTGCCAGCATCAAAGTCGTGACAGGTGGTGAGCAGTTCTTC	CASIKVVTGGEQFF	.	TRBV6-1	.	TRBJ2-1
TGCAGCGTTGAACGGGAGAATGCTGGCTACACCTTC	CSVERENAGYTF	.	TRBV29-1	.	TRBJ1-2
TGTGCCAGCAGTTACTCCACCGGACTGCCAGATACGCAGTATTTT	CASSYSTGLPDTQYF	.	TRBV6-5	.	TRBJ2-3
TGTGCCAGTAGTACCAGGATTGACACAGATACGCAGTATTTT	CASSTRIDTDTQYF	.	TRBV19	.	TRBJ2-3
TGTGCCAGCAGAGGATCCGGCCCTAGGAAAGACGAGCAGTACTTC	CASRGSGPRKDEQYF	.	TRBV28	.	TRBJ2-7
TGTGCCAGCACTGACCACAGGGGGGCCTATGGCTACACCTTC	CASTDHRGAYGYTF	TRBD1	TRBV6-1	.	TRBJ1-2
TGCGCCAGCAGCCGGGGGACTAGCGGGACAGATACGCAGTATTTT	CASSRGTSGTDTQYF	TRBD2	TRBV5-1	.	TRBJ2-3
TGTGCCAGCAGTTCGGACAGGCTAGGAGAGACCCAGTACTTC	CASSSDRLGETQYF	TRBD1	TRBV11-2	.	TRBJ2-5
TGTGCCAGCAGTTACCGTCAAGGGGCGCCCCAGCATTTT	CASSYRQGAPQHF	.	TRBV6-5	.	TRBJ1-5
TGTGCCAGCAGCCAGGGACAGGGGGCTAACTATGGCTACACCTTC	CASSQGQGANYGYTF	TRBD1	TRBV4-2	few	TRBJ1-2
TGCGCCAGCAGCTTGTATAGCAATCAGCCCCAGCATTTT	CASSLYSNQPQHF	.	TRBV5-1	.	TRBJ1-5
TGTGCCATCAGTGACCACTTAGATCAGCCCCAGCATTTT	CAISDHLDQPQHF	.	TRBV10-3	.	TRBJ1-5
TGTGCCAGCAGTAGGACAGGGCCCACTGAAGCTTTCTTT	CASSRTGPTEAFF	TRBD1	TRBV2	.	TRBJ1-1